This T cell receptor (beta chain) appears in the sequencing data of a study of T cells after yellow fever vaccination. TCRdb re-analysed the 5' RACE reads in MiXCR, keeping a single row per CDR3 protein. The table lists over 300,000 distinct CDR3 sequences, less than 4.5% of them singletons. The CDR3 totals 13 residues. V lost 6 bases, J lost 4 bases, and 8 bases stayed unmatched. Germline assignment: CDR1 SQVTM and CDR2 ANQGSEA. This clonotype was counted ten times or more. This TCR was recovered from a man younger than 35 who received the YFV17D yellow fever vaccine. The rearrangement uses TRBV29-1 and TRBJ2-5; 7 nucleotides line up with TRBD1. Specimen: PBMCs, collected on the day of the yellow fever booster vaccination. CDR3 loop: CSVEGALGETQYF. The DNA of the CDR3 is TGCAGCGTCGAGGGGGCGTTGGGAGAGACCCAGTACTTC. The complete variable domain, with remaining parts taken from reference TRBV29-1 and TRBJ2-5, reads SAVISQKPSRDICQRGTSLTIQCQVDSQVTMMFWYRQQPGQSLTLIATANQGSEATYESGFVIDKFPISRPNLTFSTLTVSNMSPEDSSIYLCSVEGALGETQYFGPGTRLLVL.